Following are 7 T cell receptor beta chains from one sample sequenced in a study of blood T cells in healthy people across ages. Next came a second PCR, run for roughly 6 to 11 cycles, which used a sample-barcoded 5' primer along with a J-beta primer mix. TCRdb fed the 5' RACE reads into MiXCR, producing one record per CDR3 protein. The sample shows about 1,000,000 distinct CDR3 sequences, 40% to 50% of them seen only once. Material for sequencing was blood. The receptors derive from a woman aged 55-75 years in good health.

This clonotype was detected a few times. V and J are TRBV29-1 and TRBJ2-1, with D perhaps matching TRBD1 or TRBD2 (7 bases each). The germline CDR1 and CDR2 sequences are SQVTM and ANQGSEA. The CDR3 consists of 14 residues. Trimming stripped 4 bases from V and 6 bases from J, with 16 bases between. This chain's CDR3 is CSVARQGGINEQFF. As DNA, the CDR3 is TGCAGCGTTGCAAGGCAGGGGGGGATCAATGAGCAGTTCTTC.

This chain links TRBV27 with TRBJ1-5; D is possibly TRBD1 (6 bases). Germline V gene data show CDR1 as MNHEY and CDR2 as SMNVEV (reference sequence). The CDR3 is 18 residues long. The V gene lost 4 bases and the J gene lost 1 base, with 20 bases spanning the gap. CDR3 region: CASSSLGTNVLSNQPQHF. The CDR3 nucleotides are TGTGCCAGCAGTTCACTGGGGACAAACGTTTTGAGCAATCAGCCCCAGCATTTT.

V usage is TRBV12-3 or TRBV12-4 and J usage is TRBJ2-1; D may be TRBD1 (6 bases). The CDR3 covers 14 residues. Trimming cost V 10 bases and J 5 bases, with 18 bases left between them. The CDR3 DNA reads TGTGCCAACAGGGCACGACAAGGGCACAATGAGCAGTTCTTC. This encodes CANRARQGHNEQFF.

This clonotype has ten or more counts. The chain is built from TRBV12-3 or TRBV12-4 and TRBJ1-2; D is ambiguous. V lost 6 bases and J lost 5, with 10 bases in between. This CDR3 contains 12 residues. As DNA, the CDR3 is TGTGCCAGCAGCCTCGGTTATTATGGCTACACCTTC. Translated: CASSLGYYGYTF.

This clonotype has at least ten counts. CDR3 in amino acids: CSARDGQGGQPQHF. Written as DNA, the CDR3 is TGCAGTGCTAGAGACGGACAGGGTGGACAGCCCCAGCATTTT. The chain is built from TRBV20-1 and TRBJ1-5, with 8 bases identical to TRBD1. Germline-derived CDR1 and CDR2 are DFQATT and SNEGSKA (reference sequence). The V and J ends lost 0 bases and 7 bases, in that order; junction bases with no gene match: 5. CDR3 length: 14 amino acids.

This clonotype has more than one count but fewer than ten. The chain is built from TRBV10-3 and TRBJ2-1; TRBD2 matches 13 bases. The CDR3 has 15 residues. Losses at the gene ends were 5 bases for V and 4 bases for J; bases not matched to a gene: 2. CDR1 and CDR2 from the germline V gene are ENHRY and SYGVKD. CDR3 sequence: CAISSGLAGYNEQFF. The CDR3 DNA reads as TGTGCCATCAGTTCGGGACTAGCGGGATACAATGAGCAGTTCTTC.

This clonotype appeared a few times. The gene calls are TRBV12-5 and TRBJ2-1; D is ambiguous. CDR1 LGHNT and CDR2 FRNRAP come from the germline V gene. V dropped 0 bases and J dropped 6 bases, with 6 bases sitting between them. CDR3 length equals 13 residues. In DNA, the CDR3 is TGTGCTAGTGGTTTGGTTGGCGGCAATGAGCAGTTCTTC. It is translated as CASGLVGGNEQFF.